This T cell receptor (beta chain) is drawn from a study of blood T cell repertoires in COVID-19 (dated by TCRdb to about 2020). Regarding the research as a whole: Samples covering the acute and convalescent phases of COVID-19 were provided by collaborators in the United States, Italy and Spain. The material from the prospective study consisted of cDNA or gDNA derived from T cells, B-cell-depleted T cells, or PBMCs. Deeply sampled blood TCRbeta repertoires from subjects exposed to, actively infected with, or recovered from COVID-19 were included in the dataset. A freely available public database, intended as a resource for researchers studying the immune response to SARS-CoV-2, is where the repertoires were released. Samples were obtained from the ongoing ImmuneRACE study (first 160 participants) and from about 1,300 subjects provided by 6 global collaborators. The sample metadata nearly always contained a de-identified subject ID, COVID-19 status, age in years and sex. Where HLA class I and class II types were available, the types were taken from metadata supplied by the sample provider, not from assay-based typing.

Comments on this clone: The target of this receptor is not known. No base quality information exists; no much larger clone differs at one position.

TCRbeta CDR3 regions were amplified from genomic DNA using the immunoSEQ Assay, a bias-controlled multiplex PCR. The paper's data handling went like this. The number of nucleated cells in each sample was estimated by amplification of reference gene primers within the assay. Sequence reads were collapsed and filtered to measure the absolute abundance of every unique TCRbeta CDR3 rearrangement. Productive Simpson clonality was computed per sample as the square root of Simpson's diversity index over productive rearrangements. This immuneACCESS table, as held by TCRdb, lists in-frame sequences with V and J called but not all clones. Of the missing ones, under half trace to an unresolved V gene in checked studies; the others have no known cause. The V and J calls and the clone size are those of that table, but D and trimming were determined from the DNA. The sample profile shows around 250,000 clones; 70% to 90% of them were found once. 0.7% of the sample is held by the ten biggest clonotypes.

What the research found in general, with its limitations: How much clinical and demographic metadata was included differed by source and by participant, and the metadata was provided uncurated.

Collaborating institutions collected whole blood in K2EDTA tubes following their own protocols. For TCRbeta analysis, collaborator samples were shipped as frozen whole blood, as isolated PBMCs, or as DNA extracted from either sample type. The CDR3 contains 13 residues, cysteine and phenylalanine counted. Only the CDR3 part of the read is kept: 39 bases, read in frame from the first base. V gives up 6 bases and J gives up 5 bases, and the segment between their germline ends measures 11 bases. CDR1 and CDR2 were assigned from the germline V gene as MDHEN and SYDVKM. The sequence came from a human donor in a cohort sampled during active COVID-19. The rearrangement joined TRBV28 to TRBJ1-5; the D region possibly corresponds to TRBD1 (5 bases align). Specimen: peripheral blood. The CDR3 region: CASSAGFDQPQHF. The DNA sequence is TGTGCCAGCAGCGCAGGGTTTGATCAGCCCCAGCATTTT.